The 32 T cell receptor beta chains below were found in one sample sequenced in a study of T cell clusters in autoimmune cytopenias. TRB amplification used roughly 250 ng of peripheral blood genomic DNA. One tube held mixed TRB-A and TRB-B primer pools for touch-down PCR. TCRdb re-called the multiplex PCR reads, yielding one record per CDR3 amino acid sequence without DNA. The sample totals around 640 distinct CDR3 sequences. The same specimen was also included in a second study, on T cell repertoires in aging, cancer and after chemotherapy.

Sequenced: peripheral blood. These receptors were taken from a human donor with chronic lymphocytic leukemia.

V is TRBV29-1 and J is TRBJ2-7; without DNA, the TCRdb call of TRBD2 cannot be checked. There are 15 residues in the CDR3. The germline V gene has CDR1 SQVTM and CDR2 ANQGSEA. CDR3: CSVEGREGFSYKQYF.

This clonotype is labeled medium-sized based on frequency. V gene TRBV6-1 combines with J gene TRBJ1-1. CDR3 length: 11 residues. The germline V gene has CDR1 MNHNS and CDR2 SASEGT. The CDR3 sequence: CASSEAGGSFF.

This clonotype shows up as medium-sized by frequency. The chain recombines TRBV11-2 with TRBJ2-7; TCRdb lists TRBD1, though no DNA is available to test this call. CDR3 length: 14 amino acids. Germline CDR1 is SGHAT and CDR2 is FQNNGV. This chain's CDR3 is CASSLGQGTYEQYF. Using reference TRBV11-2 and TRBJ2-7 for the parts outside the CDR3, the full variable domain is EAGVAQSPRYKIIEKRQSVAFWCNPISGHATLYWYQQILGQGPKLLIQFQNNGVVDDSQLPKDRFSAERLKGVDSTLKIQPAKLEDSAVYLCASSLGQGTYEQYFGPGTRLTVT.

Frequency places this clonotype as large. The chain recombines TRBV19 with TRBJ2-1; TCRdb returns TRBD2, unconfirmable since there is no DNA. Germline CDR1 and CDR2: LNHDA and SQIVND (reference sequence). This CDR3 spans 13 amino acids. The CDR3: CASSITSSNEQFF.

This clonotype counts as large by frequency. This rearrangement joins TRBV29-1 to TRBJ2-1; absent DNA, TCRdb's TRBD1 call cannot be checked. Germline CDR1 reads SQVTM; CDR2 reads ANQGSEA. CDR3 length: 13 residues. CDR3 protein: CSVGDIYKNEQFF.

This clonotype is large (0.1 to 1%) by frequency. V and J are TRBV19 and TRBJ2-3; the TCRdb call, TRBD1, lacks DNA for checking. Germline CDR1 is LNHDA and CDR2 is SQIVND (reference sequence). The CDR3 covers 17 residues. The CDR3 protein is CASSPGYRQSRTDTQYF.

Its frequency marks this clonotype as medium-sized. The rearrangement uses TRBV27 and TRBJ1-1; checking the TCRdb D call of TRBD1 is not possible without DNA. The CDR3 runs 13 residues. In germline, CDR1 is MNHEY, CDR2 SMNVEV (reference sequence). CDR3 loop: CASSLQGSAEAFF.

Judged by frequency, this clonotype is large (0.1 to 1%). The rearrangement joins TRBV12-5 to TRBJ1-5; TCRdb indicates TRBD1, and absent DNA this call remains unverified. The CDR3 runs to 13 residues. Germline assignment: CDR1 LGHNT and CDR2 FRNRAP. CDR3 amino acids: CASGAGGGQPQHF.

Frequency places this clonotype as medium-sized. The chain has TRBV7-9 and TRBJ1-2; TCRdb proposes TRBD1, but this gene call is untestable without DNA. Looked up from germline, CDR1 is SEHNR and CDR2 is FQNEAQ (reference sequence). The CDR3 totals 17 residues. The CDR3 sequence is CASSLLAGTQTNYGYTF.

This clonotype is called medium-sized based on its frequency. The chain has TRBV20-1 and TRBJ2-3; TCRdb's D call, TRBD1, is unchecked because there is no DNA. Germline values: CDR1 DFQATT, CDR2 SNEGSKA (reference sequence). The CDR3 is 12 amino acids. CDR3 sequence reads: CSADSPPDTQYF.

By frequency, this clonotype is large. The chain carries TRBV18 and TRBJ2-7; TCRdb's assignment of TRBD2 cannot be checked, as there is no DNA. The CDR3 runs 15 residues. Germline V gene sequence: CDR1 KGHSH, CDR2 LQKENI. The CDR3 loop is CASSQGSGRVYEQYF.

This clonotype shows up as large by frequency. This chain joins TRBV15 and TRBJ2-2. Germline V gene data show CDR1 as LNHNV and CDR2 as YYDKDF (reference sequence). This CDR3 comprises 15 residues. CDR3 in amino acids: CATSRVPVQSGELFF.

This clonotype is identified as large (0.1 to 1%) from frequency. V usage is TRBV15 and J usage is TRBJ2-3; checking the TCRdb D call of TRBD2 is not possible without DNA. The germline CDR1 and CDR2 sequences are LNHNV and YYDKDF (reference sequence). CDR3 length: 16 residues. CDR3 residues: CATSRELAGVTDTQYF.

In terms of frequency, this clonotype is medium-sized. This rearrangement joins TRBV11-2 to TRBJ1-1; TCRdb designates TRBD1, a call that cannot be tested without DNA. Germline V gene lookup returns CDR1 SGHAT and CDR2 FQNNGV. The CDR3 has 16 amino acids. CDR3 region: CASSLTGTGYNTEAFF.

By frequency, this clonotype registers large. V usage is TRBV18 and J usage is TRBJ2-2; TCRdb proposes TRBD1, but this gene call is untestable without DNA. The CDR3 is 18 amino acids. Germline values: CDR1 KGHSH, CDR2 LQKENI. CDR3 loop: CASSPVIIRGAGTGELFF. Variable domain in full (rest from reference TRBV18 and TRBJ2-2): NAGVMQNPRHLVRRRGQEARLRCSPMKGHSHVYWYRQLPEEGLKFMVYLQKENIIDESGMPKERFSAEFPKEGPSILRIQQVVRGDSAAYFCASSPVIIRGAGTGELFFGEGSRLTVL.

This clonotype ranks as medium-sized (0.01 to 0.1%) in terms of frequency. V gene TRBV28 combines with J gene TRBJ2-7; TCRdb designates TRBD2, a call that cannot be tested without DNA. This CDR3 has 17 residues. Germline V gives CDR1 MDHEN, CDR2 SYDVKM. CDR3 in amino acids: CASKGLATRIGGYEQYF.

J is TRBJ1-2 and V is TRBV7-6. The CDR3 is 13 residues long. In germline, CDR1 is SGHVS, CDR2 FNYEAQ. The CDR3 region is CASSTPGTYGYTF. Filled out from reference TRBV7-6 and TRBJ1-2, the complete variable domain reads GAGVSQSPRYKVTKRGQDVALRCDPISGHVSLYWYRQALGQGPEFLTYFNYEAQQDKSGLPNDRFSAERPEGSISTLTIQRTEQRDSAMYRCASSTPGTYGYTFGSGTRLTVV.

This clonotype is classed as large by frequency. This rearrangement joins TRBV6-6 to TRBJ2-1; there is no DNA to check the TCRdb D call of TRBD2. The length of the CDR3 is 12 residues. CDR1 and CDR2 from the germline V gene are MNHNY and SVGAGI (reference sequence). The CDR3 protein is CASARDSNEQFF.

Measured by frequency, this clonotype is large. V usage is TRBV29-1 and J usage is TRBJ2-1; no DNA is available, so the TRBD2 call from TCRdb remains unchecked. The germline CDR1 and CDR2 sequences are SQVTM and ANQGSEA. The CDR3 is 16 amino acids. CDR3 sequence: CSVEGREGFSYNEQFF.

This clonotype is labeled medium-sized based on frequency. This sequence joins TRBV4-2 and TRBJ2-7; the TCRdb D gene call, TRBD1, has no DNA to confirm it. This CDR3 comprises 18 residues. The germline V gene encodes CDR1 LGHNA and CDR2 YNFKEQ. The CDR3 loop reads CASSQGSRETGEDYEQYF.

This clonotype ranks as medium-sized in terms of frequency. The CDR3 loop is CSAYPGTGAYNEQFF. The chain combines TRBV20-1 with TRBJ2-1; TCRdb gives TRBD1 as the D gene, but with no DNA this cannot be confirmed. CDR3 size: 15 residues. Germline V gene data show CDR1 as DFQATT and CDR2 as SNEGSKA (reference sequence).

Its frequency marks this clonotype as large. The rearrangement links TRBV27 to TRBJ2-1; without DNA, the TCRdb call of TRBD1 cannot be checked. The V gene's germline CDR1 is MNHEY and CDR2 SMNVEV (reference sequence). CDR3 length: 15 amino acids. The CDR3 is CASSPWQGAVNEQFF.

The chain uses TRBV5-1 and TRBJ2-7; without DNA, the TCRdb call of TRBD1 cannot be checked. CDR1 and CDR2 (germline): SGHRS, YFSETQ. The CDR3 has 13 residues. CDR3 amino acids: CASSLNPGQEQYF.

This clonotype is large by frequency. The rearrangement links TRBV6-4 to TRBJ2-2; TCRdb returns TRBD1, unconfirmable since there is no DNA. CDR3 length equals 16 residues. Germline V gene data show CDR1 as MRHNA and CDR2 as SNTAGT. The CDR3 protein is CASTPNPGTLTGELFF.

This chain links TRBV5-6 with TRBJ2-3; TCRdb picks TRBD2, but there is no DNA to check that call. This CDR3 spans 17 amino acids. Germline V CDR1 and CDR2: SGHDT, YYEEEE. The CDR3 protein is CASSFQRTSGSLDTQYF.

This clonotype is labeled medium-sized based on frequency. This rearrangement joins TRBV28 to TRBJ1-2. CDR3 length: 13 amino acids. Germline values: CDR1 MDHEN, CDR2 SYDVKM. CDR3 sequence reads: CASSLWDNYGYTF.

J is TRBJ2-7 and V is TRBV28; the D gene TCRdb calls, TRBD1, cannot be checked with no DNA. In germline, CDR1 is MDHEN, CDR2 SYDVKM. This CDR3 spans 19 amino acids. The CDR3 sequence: CASSLVGLGKGQGAYEQYF.

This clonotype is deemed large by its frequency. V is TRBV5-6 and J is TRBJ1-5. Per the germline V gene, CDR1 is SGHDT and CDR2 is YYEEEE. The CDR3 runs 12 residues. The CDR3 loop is CASSLSNQPQHF.

This chain's CDR3 is CASSLVQGEVVAFF. The chain combines TRBV7-9 with TRBJ1-1; TCRdb lists TRBD1, though no DNA is available to test this call. Germline V gene lookup returns CDR1 SEHNR and CDR2 FQNEAQ (reference sequence). The CDR3 consists of 14 residues.

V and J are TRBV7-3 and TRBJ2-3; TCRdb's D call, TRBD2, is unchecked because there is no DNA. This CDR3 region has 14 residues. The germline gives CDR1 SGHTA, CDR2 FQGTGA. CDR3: CASSPVGGKDTQYF.

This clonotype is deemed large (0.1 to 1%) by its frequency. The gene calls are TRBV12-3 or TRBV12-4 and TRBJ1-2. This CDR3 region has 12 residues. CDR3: CASSLRVYGYTF.

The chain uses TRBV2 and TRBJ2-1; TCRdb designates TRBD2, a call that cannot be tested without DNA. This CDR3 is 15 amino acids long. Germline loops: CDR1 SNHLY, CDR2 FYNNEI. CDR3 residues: CASTLLAGAYNEQFF. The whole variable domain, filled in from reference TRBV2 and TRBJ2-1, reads EPEVTQTPSHQVTQMGQEVILRCVPISNHLYFYWYRQILGQKVEFLVSFYNNEISEKSEIFDDQFSVERPDGSNFTLKIRSTKLEDSAMYFCASTLLAGAYNEQFFGPGTRLTVL.